This T cell receptor beta chain derives from a study of blood T cell repertoires in COVID-19. Study at large: COVID-19 samples from acute and convalescent phases originated in the United States, Italy and Spain. T cells, B-cell-depleted T cells, or PBMCs provided the cDNA or gDNA that served as material.

Germline V lookup: CDR1 DFQATT, CDR2 SNEGSKA (reference sequence). The CDR3 contains 11 residues. In the study's own analysis: Reference gene primer amplification in the assay estimated nucleated cell counts. Data came from immunoSEQ multiplex PCR; TCRdb stores just in-frame clones and leaves some out. That table supplies the V and J calls and clone size; D and trimming were determined from the DNA. The table lists 150,000 or so clones, about 86% of them singletons. The gene calls are TRBV20-1 and TRBJ1-2, with D uncertain. The TCR originated in a woman aged 55-69 years with acute or convalescent COVID-19. Sequencing was performed on peripheral blood. The CDR3 nucleotides are TGCACTGCAATGTTGGCAAATGGCTACACCTTC. This gives the protein CTAMLANGYTF.